The 6 T cell receptor beta chains below come from one sample, sequenced in a study of PD-1 blockade in classical Hodgkin lymphoma. With no exception, relapse followed autologous stem cell transplantation in all patients, and brentuximab vedotin exposure varied. Assay: immunoSEQ multiplex PCR; the TCRdb copy retains only in-frame clones and omits some. The sample lists 80,000 to 100,000 clones, roughly 92% occurring once. The specimen comprised peripheral blood mononuclear cells (PBMCs), sampled at baseline. All receptors come from a human donor with classical Hodgkin lymphoma.

This rearrangement joins TRBV4-1 to TRBJ2-6; 10 bases match TRBD1. Germline loops: CDR1 MGHRA, CDR2 YSYEKL. V shed 3 bases, J shed 2 bases, and the junction held 4 bases outside the gene matches. The CDR3 has 17 amino acids. DNA for the CDR3: TGCGCCAGCAGCCACCTCGGACAGGGGGCTGGGGCCAACGTCCTGACTTTC. Translation: CASSHLGQGAGANVLTF.

The chain carries TRBV4-2 and TRBJ2-7, with D maybe TRBD2 (6 bases). Germline V CDR1 and CDR2: LGHNA, YNFKEQ. There are 13 residues in the CDR3. V shed 4 bases and J shed 3 bases, with 10 bases lying between them. This chain's CDR3 is CASSPAGSYEQYF. The CDR3 nucleotides read TGTGCCAGCAGCCCTGCCGGGAGCTACGAGCAGTACTTC.

This chain joins TRBV19 and TRBJ1-5; D is perhaps TRBD1 (5 bases). CDR1 is LNHDA, CDR2 SQIVND, per germline (reference sequence). This CDR3 spans 15 amino acids. V lost 3 bases, J lost 3 bases, and 12 bases lay in between. CDR3 protein: CASSIRTGPNQPQHF. DNA of the CDR3: TGTGCCAGTAGTATCCGGACGGGACCCAATCAGCCCCAGCATTTT. The full variable domain, its missing parts supplied by reference TRBV19 and TRBJ1-5, is DGGITQSPKYLFRKEGQNVTLSCEQNLNHDAMYWYRQDPGQGLRLIYYSQIVNDFQKGDIAEGYSVSREKKESFPLTVTSAQKNPTAFYLCASSIRTGPNQPQHFGDGTRLSIL.

This clone was seen a few times. The chain is built from TRBV19 and TRBJ1-4; D might be TRBD1 (6 bases). This CDR3 is 14 amino acids long. The V end lost 5 bases, the J end lost 4 bases, and 11 bases lay between the germline ends. Germline CDR1 is LNHDA and CDR2 is SQIVND (reference sequence). The chain's CDR3 is CASSYQGSNEKLFF. For the CDR3, the DNA is TGTGCCAGTAGTTACCAGGGGAGTAATGAAAAACTGTTTTTT.

The chain employs TRBV6-1 and TRBJ1-1, with 9 bases matching TRBD1. Trimming cost V 6 bases and J 5 bases; bases outside gene matches: 7. The CDR3 covers 14 residues. Germline CDR1 MNHNS, CDR2 SASEGT. Here the CDR3 DNA reads TGTGCCAGCAGCGGACAGGGGTCGGGTACTGAAGCTTTCTTT. It specifies CASSGQGSGTEAFF.

This chain connects TRBV9 to TRBJ2-7; tentatively, D is TRBD1 (6 bases). V lost 1 base, J lost 0 bases, and 11 bases lay in between. This CDR3 is built from 15 residues. In germline, CDR1 is SGDLS, CDR2 YYNGEE. The CDR3 here is CASSVLGGNSYEQYF. The CDR3, as DNA: TGTGCCAGCAGCGTATTAGGGGGAAACTCCTACGAGCAGTACTTC.